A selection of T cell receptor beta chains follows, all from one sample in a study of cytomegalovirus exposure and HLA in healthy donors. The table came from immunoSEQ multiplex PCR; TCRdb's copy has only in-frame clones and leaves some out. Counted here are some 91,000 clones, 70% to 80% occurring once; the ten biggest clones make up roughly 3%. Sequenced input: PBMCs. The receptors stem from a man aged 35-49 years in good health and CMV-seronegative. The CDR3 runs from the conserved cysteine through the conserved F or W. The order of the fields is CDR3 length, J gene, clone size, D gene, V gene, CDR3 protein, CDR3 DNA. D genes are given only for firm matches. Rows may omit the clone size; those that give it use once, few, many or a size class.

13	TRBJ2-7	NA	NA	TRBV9	CASSGDTPYEQYF	TGTGCCAGCAGTGGGGACACCCCCTACGAGCAGTACTTC
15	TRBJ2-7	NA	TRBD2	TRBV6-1	CASSETSGPPYEQYF	TGTGCCAGCAGTGAAACTAGCGGGCCCCCCTACGAGCAGTACTTC
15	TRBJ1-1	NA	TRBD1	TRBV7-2	CASSPRTGGNTEAFF	TGTGCCAGCAGCCCCCGGACAGGGGGGAACACTGAAGCTTTCTTT
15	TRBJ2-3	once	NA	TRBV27	CASSRPGGSSDTQYF	TGTGCCAGCAGTCGACCCGGGGGATCATCAGATACGCAGTATTTT
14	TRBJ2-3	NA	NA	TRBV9	CASSVDGTTDTQYF	TGTGCCAGCAGCGTAGATGGGACAACAGATACGCAGTATTTT
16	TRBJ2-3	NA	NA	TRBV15	CATSRVPPGGTDTQYF	TGTGCCACCAGCCGGGTGCCACCAGGGGGCACAGATACGCAGTATTTT
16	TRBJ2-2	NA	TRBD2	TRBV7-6	CASSSIAGAYTGELFF	TGTGCCAGCAGCTCAATAGCGGGGGCCTACACCGGGGAGCTGTTTTTT
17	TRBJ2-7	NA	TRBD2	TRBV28	CASSLAPGLAGGDEQYF	TGTGCCAGCAGTCTAGCCCCTGGACTAGCGGGAGGAGACGAGCAGTACTTC
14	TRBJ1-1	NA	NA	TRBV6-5	CASSLYSGVSEAFF	TGTGCCAGCAGTTTGTACTCAGGGGTCTCTGAAGCTTTCTTT
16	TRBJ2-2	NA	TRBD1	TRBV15	CATSRTGGAGTGELFF	TGTGCCACCAGCAGGACAGGGGGCGCGGGCACCGGGGAGCTGTTTTTT
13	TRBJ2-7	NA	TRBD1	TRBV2	CASRVITGGEQYF	TGTGCCAGCAGAGTAATTACAGGGGGCGAGCAGTACTTC
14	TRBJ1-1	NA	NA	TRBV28	CASSLIVQGTEAFF	TGTGCCAGCAGTTTAATCGTACAGGGCACTGAAGCTTTCTTT
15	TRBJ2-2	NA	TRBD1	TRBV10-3	CATLPGQGANGELFF	TGTGCCACCTTACCGGGACAGGGGGCAAACGGGGAGCTGTTTTTT
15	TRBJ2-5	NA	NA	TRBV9	CASSSLSGGQETQYF	TGTGCCAGCAGCAGCTTAAGTGGGGGGCAAGAGACCCAGTACTTC
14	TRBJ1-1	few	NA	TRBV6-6	CASSFGDTNTEAFF	TGTGCCAGCAGTTTTGGGGACACCAACACTGAAGCTTTCTTT
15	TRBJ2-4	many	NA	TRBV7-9	CASSLVTGEINIQYF	TGTGCCAGCAGCTTAGTTACGGGAGAAATAAACATTCAGTACTTC
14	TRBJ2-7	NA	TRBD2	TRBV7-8	CASTRRGTPYEQYF	TGTGCCAGCACTAGGCGGGGGACTCCCTACGAGCAGTACTTC
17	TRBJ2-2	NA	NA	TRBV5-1	CASRGRDSNANTGELFF	TGCGCCAGCAGGGGGCGGGACTCCAACGCGAACACCGGGGAGCTGTTTTTT
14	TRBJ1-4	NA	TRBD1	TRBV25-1	CASSAPTGVEKLFF	TGTGCCAGCAGTGCCCCGACAGGGGTTGAAAAACTGTTTTTT
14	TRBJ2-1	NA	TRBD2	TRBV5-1	CASSFGGGYNEQFF	TGCGCCAGCAGCTTCGGGGGAGGGTACAATGAGCAGTTCTTC
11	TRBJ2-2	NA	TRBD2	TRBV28	CAAGGAGELFF	TGTGCGGCGGGAGGCGCCGGGGAGCTGTTTTTT
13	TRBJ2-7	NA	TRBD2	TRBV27	CASSLWGGDEQYF	TGTGCCAGCAGTTTATGGGGGGGGGACGAGCAGTACTTC
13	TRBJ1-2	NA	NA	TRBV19	CASSDGQLYGYTF	TGTGCCAGTAGCGACGGACAGCTCTATGGCTACACCTTC
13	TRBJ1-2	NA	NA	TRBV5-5	CASSQTAELGYTF	TGTGCCAGCAGCCAGACCGCGGAGCTTGGCTACACCTTC
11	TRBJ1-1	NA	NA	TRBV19	CASRQTGGAFF	TGTGCCAGTAGACAGACAGGAGGAGCTTTCTTT
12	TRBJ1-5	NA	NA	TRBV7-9	CASSFSDQPQHF	TGTGCCAGCAGCTTTTCCGATCAGCCCCAGCATTTT
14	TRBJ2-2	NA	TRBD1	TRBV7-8	CASSSTGGHGELFF	TGTGCCAGCAGCTCCACAGGGGGCCACGGGGAGCTGTTTTTT
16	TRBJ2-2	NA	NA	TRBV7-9	CASSLAGPTDTGELFF	TGTGCCAGCAGCTTAGCTGGGCCTACGGACACCGGGGAGCTGTTTTTT
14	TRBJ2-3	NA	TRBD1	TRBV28	CASSGTVRADTQYF	TGTGCCAGCAGTGGGACAGTCCGGGCAGATACGCAGTATTTT
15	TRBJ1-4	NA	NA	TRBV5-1	CASSPAGPTNEKLFF	TGCGCCAGCAGCCCTGCGGGACCAACTAATGAAAAACTGTTTTTT
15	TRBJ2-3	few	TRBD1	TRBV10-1	CASSESGTGTDTQYF	TGCGCCAGCAGTGAGTCAGGGACAGGCACAGATACGCAGTATTTT
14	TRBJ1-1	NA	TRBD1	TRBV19	CASVRETGGTEAFF	TGTGCCAGTGTCCGGGAAACAGGGGGCACTGAAGCTTTCTTT
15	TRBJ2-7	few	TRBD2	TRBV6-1	CASSEMGLALNEQYF	TGTGCCAGCAGTGAAATGGGACTAGCACTGAACGAGCAGTACTTC
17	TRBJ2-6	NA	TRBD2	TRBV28	CASSLGTSGSGANVLTF	TGTGCCAGCAGTTTAGGGACTAGCGGGAGTGGGGCCAACGTCCTGACTTTC
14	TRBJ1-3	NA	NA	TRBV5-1	CASSLDRTGNTIYF	TGCGCCAGCAGCTTGGACAGGACAGGAAACACCATATATTTT
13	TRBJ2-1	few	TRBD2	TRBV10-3	CAITPGLLNEQFF	TGTGCCATCACACCGGGACTACTCAATGAGCAGTTCTTC
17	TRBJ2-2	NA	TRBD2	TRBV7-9	CASSLNEAGGRTGELFF	TGTGCCAGCAGCTTAAACGAAGCGGGGGGCCGTACCGGGGAGCTGTTTTTT
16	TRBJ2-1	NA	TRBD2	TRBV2	CASRTGGAGASNEQFF	TGTGCCAGCAGAACCGGGGGGGCAGGTGCCTCCAATGAGCAGTTCTTC
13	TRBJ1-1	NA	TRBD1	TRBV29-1	CSVAHRGDTEAFF	TGCAGCGTTGCGCACAGGGGGGACACTGAAGCTTTCTTT
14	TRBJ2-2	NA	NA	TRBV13	CASSHSRGTGELFF	TGTGCCAGCAGCCATTCTCGAGGAACCGGGGAGCTGTTTTTT
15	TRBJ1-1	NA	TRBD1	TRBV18	CASSSTRGQDTEAFF	TGTGCCAGCTCATCGACCAGGGGGCAGGACACTGAAGCTTTCTTT
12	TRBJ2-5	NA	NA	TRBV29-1	CSVARGEETQYF	TGCAGCGTGGCAAGGGGTGAAGAGACCCAGTACTTC
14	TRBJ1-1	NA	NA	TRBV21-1	CASSREGGATEAFF	TGTGCCAGCAGCAGAGAGGGGGGGGCAACTGAAGCTTTCTTT
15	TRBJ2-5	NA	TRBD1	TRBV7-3	CASSLRQGAWETQYF	TGTGCCAGCAGCTTAAGACAGGGGGCGTGGGAGACCCAGTACTTC
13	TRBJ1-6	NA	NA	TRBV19	CASSISGESPLHF	TGTGCCAGTAGTATTTCAGGGGAATCACCCCTCCACTTT
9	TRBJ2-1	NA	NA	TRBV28	CPSGNEQFF	TGTCCCTCAGGGAACGAGCAGTTCTTC
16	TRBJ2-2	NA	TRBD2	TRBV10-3	CATSGLAGSNTGELFF	TGTGCCACCTCGGGACTAGCGGGCTCGAACACCGGGGAGCTGTTTTTT
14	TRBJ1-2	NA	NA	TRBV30	CAWSVQGGYHGYTF	TGTGCCTGGAGTGTACAGGGAGGGTACCATGGCTACACCTTC